What follows are 9 T cell receptor beta chains derived from one specimen sequenced in a study of PD-L1 blockade in urothelial cancer. The time point: peripheral blood 6 weeks after treatment start. Sequenced by immunoSEQ multiplex PCR; TCRdb stores in-frame clones only, minus some. The repertoire holds roughly 120,000 clones, approximately 90% seen once, with under 2% in the top ten. The material sequenced was PBMCs, taken around atezolizumab (anti-PD-L1) treatment. These receptors originate from a man between 60 and 75 years old with urothelial cancer.

The chain links TRBV2 to TRBJ2-3; 16 nucleotides line up with TRBD2. This CDR3 has 15 residues. Trimming at V came to 6 bases and at J to 7 bases, leaving 4 bases not matched to a gene. From germline, CDR1 is SNHLY and CDR2 FYNNEI. The CDR3 nucleotides are TGTGCCAGCAGGGGGACTAGCGGGGGGGCGAATACGCAGTATTTT. It specifies CASRGTSGGANTQYF.

The rearrangement uses TRBV11-3 and TRBJ2-7; 12 bases are shared with TRBD1. Per germline, CDR1 SGHNT and CDR2 YENEEA. This CDR3 contains 17 residues. The trim removed 4 bases at V and 3 bases at J, leaving 10 bases unmatched. The CDR3 protein is CASSSGTGGSPNYEQYF. Written as DNA, the CDR3 is TGTGCCAGCAGCTCTGGGACAGGGGGCTCCCCAAACTACGAGCAGTACTTC. Complete variable domain (other parts from reference TRBV11-3 and TRBJ2-7): EAGVVQSPRYKIIEKKQPVAFWCNPISGHNTLYWYLQNLGQGPELLIRYENEEAVDDSQLPKDRFSAERLKGVDSTLKIQPAELGDSAVYLCASSSGTGGSPNYEQYFGPGTRLTVT.

V and J are TRBV11-2 and TRBJ1-6; 8 bases map to TRBD1. The V segment lost 4 bases and the J segment 10 bases; nucleotides outside the gene matches: 6. CDR3 length: 14 residues. The germline V gene encodes CDR1 SGHAT and CDR2 FQNNGV. CDR3: CASSSGQGGSPLHF. In nucleotides, the CDR3 is TGTGCCAGCAGCTCCGGACAGGGAGGCTCACCCCTCCACTTT.

J is TRBJ2-5 and V is TRBV19; D perhaps matches TRBD2 (6 bases). V was clipped by 6 bases and J by 5 bases, with 16 bases between them. The CDR3 consists of 14 residues. Germline V gene lookup returns CDR1 LNHDA and CDR2 SQIVND (reference sequence). The CDR3 sequence is CASRVGPAGETQYF. Here the CDR3 DNA reads TGTGCCAGTAGAGTAGGACCGGCGGGGGAGACCCAGTACTTC.

This chain uses TRBV18 with TRBJ2-5; D is possibly TRBD1 (6 bases). Germline values: CDR1 KGHSH, CDR2 LQKENI. CDR3 length: 13 residues. V lost 4 bases, J lost 1 base, and 7 bases lay in between. The CDR3 nucleotides read TGTGCCAGCTCACTCAGGGGCCAAGAGACCCAGTACTTC. Translation gives CASSLRGQETQYF.

The chain joins TRBV7-9 to TRBJ1-5, with 7 bases aligning to TRBD1. V gave up 4 bases and J gave up 1 base; unmatched junction bases: 10. The germline V gene has CDR1 SEHNR and CDR2 FQNEAQ (reference sequence). This CDR3 region has 17 residues. CDR3 amino acids: CASSSGTASLSNQPQHF. CDR3 DNA: TGTGCCAGCAGCTCCGGGACAGCTAGTCTGAGCAATCAGCCCCAGCATTTT.

This chain connects TRBV7-9 to TRBJ1-2; possibly TRBD1 for D (5 bases). This CDR3 comprises 16 residues. Germline-derived CDR1 and CDR2 are SEHNR and FQNEAQ (reference sequence). Between the trimmed V and J ends, which lost 3 bases and 2 bases, there was a span of 16 bases. In DNA form, the CDR3 reads TGTGCCAGCAGCTTCAACCAGGCAGGGCTCAACTATGGCTACACCTTC. Its protein is CASSFNQAGLNYGYTF.

The chain employs TRBV7-3 and TRBJ2-3; 8 nucleotides line up with TRBD1. The CDR3 spans 15 residues. Germline CDR1 SGHTA, CDR2 FQGTGA. Trimming took 5 bases from V and 0 from J; bases not matched to a gene: 4. DNA of the CDR3: TGTGCCAGCAGCCGGACAGGGTCTAGCACAGATACGCAGTATTTT. It yields the protein CASSRTGSSTDTQYF.

The chain employs TRBV4-2 and TRBJ2-7, with 7 bases lining up with TRBD2. Per the germline V gene, CDR1 is LGHNA and CDR2 is YNFKEQ. This CDR3 spans 13 amino acids. V was pared by 1 base and J by 3 bases, with 0 bases of the junction left unmatched. The CDR3 protein is CASSQGTSYEQYF. The DNA for the CDR3 is TGTGCCAGCAGCCAAGGGACTAGCTACGAGCAGTACTTC.